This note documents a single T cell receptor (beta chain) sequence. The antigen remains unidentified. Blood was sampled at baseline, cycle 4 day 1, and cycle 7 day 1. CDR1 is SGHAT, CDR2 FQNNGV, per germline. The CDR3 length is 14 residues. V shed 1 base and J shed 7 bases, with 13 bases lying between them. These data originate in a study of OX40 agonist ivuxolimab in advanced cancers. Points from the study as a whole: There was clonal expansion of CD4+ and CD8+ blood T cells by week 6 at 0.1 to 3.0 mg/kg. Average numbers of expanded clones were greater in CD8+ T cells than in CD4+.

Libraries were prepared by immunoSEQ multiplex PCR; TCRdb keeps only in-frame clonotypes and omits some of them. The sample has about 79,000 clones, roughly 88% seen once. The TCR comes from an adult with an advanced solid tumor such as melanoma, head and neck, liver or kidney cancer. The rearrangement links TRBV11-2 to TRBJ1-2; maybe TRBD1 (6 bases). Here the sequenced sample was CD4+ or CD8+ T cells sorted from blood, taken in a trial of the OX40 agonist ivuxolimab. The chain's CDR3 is CASSLVGGIGGYTF. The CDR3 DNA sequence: TGTGCCAGCAGCTTAGTAGGGGGGATTGGTGGCTACACCTTC.